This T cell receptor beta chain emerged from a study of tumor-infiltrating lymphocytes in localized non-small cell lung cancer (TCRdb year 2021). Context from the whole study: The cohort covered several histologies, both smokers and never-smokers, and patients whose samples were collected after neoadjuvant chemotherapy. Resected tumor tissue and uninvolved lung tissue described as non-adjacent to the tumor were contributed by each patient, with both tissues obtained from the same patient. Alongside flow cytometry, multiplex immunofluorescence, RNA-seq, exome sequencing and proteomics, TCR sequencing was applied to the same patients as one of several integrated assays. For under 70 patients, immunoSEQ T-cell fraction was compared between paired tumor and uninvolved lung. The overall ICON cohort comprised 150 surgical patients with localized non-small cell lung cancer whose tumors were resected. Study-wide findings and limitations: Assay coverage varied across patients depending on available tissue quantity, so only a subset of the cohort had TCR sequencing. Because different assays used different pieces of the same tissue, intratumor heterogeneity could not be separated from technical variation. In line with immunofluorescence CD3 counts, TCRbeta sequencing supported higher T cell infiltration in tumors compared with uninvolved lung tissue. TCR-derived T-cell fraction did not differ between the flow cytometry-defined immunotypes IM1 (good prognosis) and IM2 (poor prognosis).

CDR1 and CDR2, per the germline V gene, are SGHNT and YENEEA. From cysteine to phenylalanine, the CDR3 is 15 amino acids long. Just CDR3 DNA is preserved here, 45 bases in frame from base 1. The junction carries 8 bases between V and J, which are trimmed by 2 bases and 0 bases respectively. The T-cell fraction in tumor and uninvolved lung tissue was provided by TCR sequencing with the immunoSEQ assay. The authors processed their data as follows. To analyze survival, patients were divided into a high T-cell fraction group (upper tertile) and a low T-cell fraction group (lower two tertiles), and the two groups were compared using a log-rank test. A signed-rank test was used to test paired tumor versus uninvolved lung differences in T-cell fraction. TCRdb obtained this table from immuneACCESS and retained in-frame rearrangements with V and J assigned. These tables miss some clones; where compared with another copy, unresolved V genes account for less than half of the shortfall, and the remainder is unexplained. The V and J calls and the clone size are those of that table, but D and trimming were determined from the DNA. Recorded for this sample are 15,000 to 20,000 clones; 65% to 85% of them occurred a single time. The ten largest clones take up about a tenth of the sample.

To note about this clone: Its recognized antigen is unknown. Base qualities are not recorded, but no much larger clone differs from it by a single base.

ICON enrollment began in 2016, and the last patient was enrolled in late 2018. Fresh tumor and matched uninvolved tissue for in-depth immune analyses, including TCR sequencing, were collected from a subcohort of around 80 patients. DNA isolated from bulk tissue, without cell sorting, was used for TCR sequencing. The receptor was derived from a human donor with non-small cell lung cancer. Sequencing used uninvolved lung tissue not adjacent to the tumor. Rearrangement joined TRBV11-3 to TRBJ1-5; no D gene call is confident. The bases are TGTGCCAGCAGCTTATTCTCTTCTAGCAATCAGCCCCAGCATTTT. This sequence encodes CASSLFSSSNQPQHF. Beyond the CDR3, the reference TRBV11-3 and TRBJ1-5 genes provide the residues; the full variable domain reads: EAGVVQSPRYKIIEKKQPVAFWCNPISGHNTLYWYLQNLGQGPELLIRYENEEAVDDSQLPKDRFSAERLKGVDSTLKIQPAELGDSAVYLCASSLFSSSNQPQHFGDGTRLSIL.